Following are 23 T cell receptor beta chains from one sample sequenced in a study of T cell responses to AZD1222 COVID-19 vaccine. The method was immunoSEQ multiplex PCR; TCRdb's version includes in-frame clones alone and lacks a portion of them. Here the sample spans some 170,000 clones, roughly 90% being singletons. The source was peripheral blood, collected 28 days after the second AZD1222 dose. These receptors were taken from an adult who received the AZD1222 COVID-19 vaccine.

The chain is built from TRBV2 and TRBJ1-4; D is unclear. This CDR3 comprises 15 residues. CDR1 SNHLY and CDR2 FYNNEI come from the germline V gene. Trimming took 6 bases from V and 0 from J, leaving 11 bases between them. The CDR3 is CASREMSATNEKLFF. For the CDR3, the DNA is TGTGCCAGCAGGGAGATGAGTGCAACTAATGAAAAACTGTTTTTT.

This clone has more than one count but fewer than ten. The chain joins TRBV18 to TRBJ1-1; D is uncertain. V was trimmed by 1 base and J by 4 bases, leaving 4 bases between them. The V gene's germline CDR1 is KGHSH and CDR2 LQKENI. This CDR3 has 12 residues. CDR3 in DNA: TGTGCCAGCTCACCACGGTTCACTGAAGCTTTCTTT. It codes for CASSPRFTEAFF.

The chain links TRBV9 to TRBJ1-1; the D gene is possibly TRBD1 (5 bases). The CDR3 runs 14 residues. V was clipped by 0 bases and J by 5 bases, with 11 bases between them. CDR1 and CDR2 from the germline V gene are SGDLS and YYNGEE. This CDR3 reads CASSVDGGRTEAFF. CDR3 nucleotides: TGTGCCAGCAGCGTAGATGGGGGACGAACTGAAGCTTTCTTT.

The J gene is TRBJ1-1, the V gene TRBV27; no clear D gene. Germline CDR1 is MNHEY and CDR2 is SMNVEV (reference sequence). Trimming pared 6 bases from V and 5 bases from J, leaving 19 bases between. The length of the CDR3 is 15 residues. CDR3 sequence reads: CASSQSPGMGTEAFF. CDR3 DNA sequence: TGTGCCAGCAGCCAAAGTCCGGGTATGGGGACTGAAGCTTTCTTT.

The sample holds one count of this clone. The chain uses TRBV18 and TRBJ1-5; TRBD1 matches at 8 bases. The CDR3 length is 17 residues. The germline gives CDR1 KGHSH, CDR2 LQKENI. The ends lost 9 bases at V and 0 bases at J; junction bases unmatched: 13. The CDR3 here is CARHTGGTTYSNQPQHF. CDR3 DNA sequence: TGTGCCAGGCACACAGGGGGAACCACTTATAGCAATCAGCCCCAGCATTTT. The full variable domain, with the rest looked up from reference TRBV18 and TRBJ1-5, is NAGVMQNPRHLVRRRGQEARLRCSPMKGHSHVYWYRQLPEEGLKFMVYLQKENIIDESGMPKERFSAEFPKEGPSILRIQQVVRGDSAAYFCARHTGGTTYSNQPQHFGDGTRLSIL.

J is TRBJ2-1 and V is TRBV5-8; 8 bases are shared with TRBD1. The V segment lost 4 bases and the J segment 4 bases; nucleotides outside the gene matches: 13. This CDR3 is built from 17 residues. The germline V gene encodes CDR1 SGHTS and CDR2 YDEGEE. The CDR3 DNA follows: TGTGCCAGCAGCCTCTCTCTTTGGACAGGGACTTACAATGAGCAGTTCTTC. Protein sequence: CASSLSLWTGTYNEQFF.

The V and J genes are TRBV30 and TRBJ1-2; possible D gene TRBD1, 6 bases. Germline loops: CDR1 GTSNPN, CDR2 SVGIG (reference sequence). The CDR3 sequence is 14 residues long. V lost 3 bases and J 6 bases, leaving 17 bases between the germline ends. The chain's CDR3 is CAWRRAPGGDGYTF. The CDR3 nucleotides read TGTGCCTGGAGACGTGCCCCCGGGGGCGATGGCTACACCTTC.

The rearrangement links TRBV6-6 to TRBJ1-1; D uncertain. Looked up from germline, CDR1 is MNHNY and CDR2 is SVGAGI (reference sequence). The CDR3 spans 13 residues. V shed 4 bases and J shed 4 bases, with 10 bases lying between them. The CDR3 spells CASSSDPLTEAFF. The DNA for the CDR3 is TGTGCCAGCAGTTCCGACCCCCTCACTGAAGCTTTCTTT.

The rearrangement links TRBV7-9 to TRBJ1-5; 7 positions agree with TRBD1. CDR1 and CDR2 (germline): SEHNR, FQNEAQ (reference sequence). V trimming: 1 base; J trimming: 8 bases; junction bases outside the gene matches: 11. CDR3 length: 16 residues. This CDR3 is CASSLVTTGSGEPQHF. CDR3 in DNA: TGTGCCAGCAGCTTAGTTACGACAGGGTCGGGAGAGCCCCAGCATTTT.

This chain connects TRBV2 to TRBJ1-1; D gene ambiguous. CDR1 is SNHLY and CDR2 is FYNNEI in the germline V gene. Trimming took off 11 bases at V and 3 bases at J, with 22 bases between the two ends. The CDR3 runs 15 residues. The CDR3 DNA sequence: TGTGCCGTGGAGGCAGGCTCCCTCGGTTACACTGAAGCTTTCTTT. This codes for CAVEAGSLGYTEAFF.

The CDR3 here is CASSLVTVSEAFF. DNA for the CDR3: TGTGCCAGCAGCCTTGTAACAGTCTCCGAAGCTTTCTTT. This chain uses TRBV7-2 with TRBJ1-1, with D unresolved. This CDR3 region has 13 residues. V lost 5 bases and J lost 8, with 15 bases in between. Per germline, CDR1 SGHTA and CDR2 FQGNSA.

The chain has TRBV18 and TRBJ2-7, with unresolved D. The CDR3 totals 11 residues. V lost 1 base to trimming and J lost 6 bases, with 4 bases between them. Germline assignment: CDR1 KGHSH and CDR2 LQKENI. CDR3 DNA sequence: TGTGCCAGCTCACCACAGGGCGAGCAGTACTTC. Its translation is CASSPQGEQYF.

This clone was observed once. CDR3 region: CASSHGLAGKETQYF. In DNA, the CDR3 is TGTGCCAGCAGCCATGGGCTAGCGGGGAAAGAGACCCAGTACTTC. J is TRBJ2-5 and V is TRBV4-2; 9 bases fit TRBD2. Germline V gives CDR1 LGHNA, CDR2 YNFKEQ. There are 15 residues in the CDR3. V was clipped by 3 bases and J by 3 bases; unmatched bases: 5.

The J gene is TRBJ2-7, the V gene TRBV7-9; 8 bases agree with TRBD2. The germline V gene encodes CDR1 SEHNR and CDR2 FQNEAQ (reference sequence). V trimming: 5 bases; J trimming: 3 bases; junction bases outside the gene matches: 9. The CDR3 is 15 residues long. CDR3 DNA: TGTGCCAGCAGCCCTAGGCTAGCGGGCTACTACGAGCAGTACTTC. Its protein product is CASSPRLAGYYEQYF.

The J gene is TRBJ1-3, the V gene TRBV28; D is unresolved. Germline V CDR1 and CDR2: MDHEN, SYDVKM. V lost 3 bases, J lost 0 bases, and 9 bases lay in between. This CDR3 has 15 residues. CDR3 loop: CASSFHSNSGNTIYF. The DNA for the CDR3 is TGTGCCAGCAGTTTCCACAGCAACTCTGGAAACACCATATATTTT.

The genes are TRBV4-2 and TRBJ1-2; TRBD1 is a possible D gene (5 bases). Trimming stripped 0 bases from V and 4 bases from J, with 12 bases between. Germline V gives CDR1 LGHNA, CDR2 YNFKEQ. The CDR3 length is 15 residues. This chain's CDR3 is CASSQDQGVGYGYTF. The CDR3 DNA reads TGTGCCAGCAGCCAAGATCAGGGTGTAGGCTATGGCTACACCTTC.

This clone was detected only a few times. This rearrangement joins TRBV2 to TRBJ1-4, with D perhaps matching TRBD1 (5 bases). Germline CDR1 SNHLY, CDR2 FYNNEI. The length of the CDR3 is 15 residues. Trimming removed 7 bases at V and 3 bases at J, with 15 bases between. The CDR3 loop is CASNYQGSANEKLFF. CDR3 nucleotide sequence: TGTGCCAGCAATTATCAGGGCTCGGCTAATGAAAAACTGTTTTTT. Filled out from reference TRBV2 and TRBJ1-4, the complete variable domain reads EPEVTQTPSHQVTQMGQEVILRCVPISNHLYFYWYRQILGQKVEFLVSFYNNEISEKSEIFDDQFSVERPDGSNFTLKIRSTKLEDSAMYFCASNYQGSANEKLFFGSGTQLSVL.

Here the CDR3 reads CASSSLLGTEAFF. CDR3 in DNA: TGTGCCAGCAGCTCATTGTTGGGCACTGAAGCTTTCTTT. This chain connects TRBV7-9 to TRBJ1-1; D gene ambiguous. The CDR3 contains 13 residues. V lost 4 bases to trimming and J lost 4 bases, with 10 bases between them. Germline lookup yields CDR1 SEHNR and CDR2 FQNEAQ (reference sequence).

The CDR3 coding sequence is TGTGCCAGCAGCTTAGCGGTATATCAGCCCCAGCATTTT. Its protein is CASSLAVYQPQHF. This sequence joins TRBV7-8 and TRBJ1-5, with D unresolved. V was trimmed by 0 bases and J by 5 bases, leaving 5 bases between them. The CDR3 is 13 residues long. CDR1 and CDR2 (germline): SGHVS, FQNEAQ.

This chain connects TRBV12-5 to TRBJ1-1, with TRBD1 identical over 7 bases. Germline loops: CDR1 LGHNT, CDR2 FRNRAP. The CDR3 spans 14 residues. V was pared by 6 bases and J by 4 bases, with 8 bases of the junction left unmatched. CDR3 DNA: TGTGCTAGTGGCACACAGGGGAAGGGCACTGAAGCTTTCTTT. Protein product: CASGTQGKGTEAFF.

J is TRBJ2-1 and V is TRBV7-2, with D possibly matching TRBD2 (7 bases). The ends were cut back, 1 base at V and 6 bases at J, with 13 bases in the middle. The CDR3 length is 15 residues. In germline, CDR1 is SGHTA, CDR2 FQGNSA. The CDR3 protein is CASSLVRGGGNEQFF. As DNA, the CDR3 is TGTGCCAGCAGCTTAGTTAGGGGGGGAGGCAATGAGCAGTTCTTC. Full variable domain (rest looked up from reference TRBV7-2 and TRBJ2-1): GAGVSQSPSNKVTEKGKDVELRCDPISGHTALYWYRQSLGQGLEFLIYFQGNSAPDKSGLPSDRFSAERTGGSVSTLTIQRTQQEDSAVYLCASSLVRGGGNEQFFGPGTRLTVL.

V usage is TRBV30 and J usage is TRBJ2-2; D uncertain. Deletions cut 5 bases from V and 4 bases from J, with 14 bases between. The CDR3 sequence is 14 residues long. CDR1 is GTSNPN, CDR2 SVGIG, per germline (reference sequence). CDR3 protein: CAWVGGSATGELFF. CDR3 DNA: TGTGCCTGGGTGGGCGGCAGCGCCACCGGGGAGCTGTTTTTT.

The chain carries TRBV19 and TRBJ2-7; no clear D. Per germline, CDR1 LNHDA and CDR2 SQIVND (reference sequence). The CDR3 has 15 amino acids. The germline V and J ends were trimmed by 3 bases and 7 bases, with 19 bases remaining between them. CDR3 DNA: TGTGCCAGTAGTATGGACCATTACAGCTCCAGGGAGCAGTACTTC. Protein product: CASSMDHYSSREQYF.